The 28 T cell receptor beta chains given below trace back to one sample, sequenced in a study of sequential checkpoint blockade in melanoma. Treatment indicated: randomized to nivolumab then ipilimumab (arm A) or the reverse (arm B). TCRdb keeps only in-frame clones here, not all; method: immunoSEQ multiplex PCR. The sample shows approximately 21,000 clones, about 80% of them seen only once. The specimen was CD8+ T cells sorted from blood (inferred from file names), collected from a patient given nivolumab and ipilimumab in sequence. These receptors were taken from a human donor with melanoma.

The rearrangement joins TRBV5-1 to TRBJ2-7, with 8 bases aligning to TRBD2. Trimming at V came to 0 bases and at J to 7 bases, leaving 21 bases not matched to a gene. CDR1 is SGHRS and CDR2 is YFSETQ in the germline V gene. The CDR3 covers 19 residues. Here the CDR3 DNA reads TGCGCCAGCAGCTTGGAGGCAGGGCCAAGACTAGCGCGATACGGAGAGCAGTACTTC. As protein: CASSLEAGPRLARYGEQYF.

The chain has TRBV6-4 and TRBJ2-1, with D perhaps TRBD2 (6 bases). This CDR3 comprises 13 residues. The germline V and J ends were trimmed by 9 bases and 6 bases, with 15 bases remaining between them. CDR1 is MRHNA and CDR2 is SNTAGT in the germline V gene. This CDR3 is CASPGGGFNEQFF. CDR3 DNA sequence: TGTGCCAGTCCCGGAGGAGGGTTCAATGAGCAGTTCTTC.

CDR3 nucleotides: TGTGCCAGCAGCCCCGCCCACGGGACAGAGGACTACGAGCAGTACTTC. This translates into CASSPAHGTEDYEQYF. The chain uses TRBV5-6 and TRBJ2-7, with 7 bases identical to TRBD1. The length of the CDR3 is 16 residues. The germline CDR1 and CDR2 sequences are SGHDT and YYEEEE. After removal of 4 bases from V and 3 bases from J, the junction contained 13 bases not matched to a gene.

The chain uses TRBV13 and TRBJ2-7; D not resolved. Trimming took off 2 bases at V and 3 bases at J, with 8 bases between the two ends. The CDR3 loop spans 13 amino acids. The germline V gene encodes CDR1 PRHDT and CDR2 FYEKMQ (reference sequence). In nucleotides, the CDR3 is TGTGCCAGCAGCTTAACTCCCCTCTACGAGCAGTACTTC. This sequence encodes CASSLTPLYEQYF. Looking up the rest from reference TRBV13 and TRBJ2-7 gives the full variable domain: AAGVIQSPRHLIKEKRETATLKCYPIPRHDTVYWYQQGPGQDPQFLISFYEKMQSDKGSIPDRFSAQQFSDYHSELNMSSLELGDSALYFCASSLTPLYEQYFGPGTRLTVT.

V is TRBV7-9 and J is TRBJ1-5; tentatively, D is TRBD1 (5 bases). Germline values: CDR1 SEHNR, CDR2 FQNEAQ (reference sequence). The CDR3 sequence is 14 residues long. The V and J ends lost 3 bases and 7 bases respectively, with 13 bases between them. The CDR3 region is CASSLGRVGQPQHF. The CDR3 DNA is TGTGCCAGCAGCTTGGGCAGGGTTGGGCAGCCCCAGCATTTT.

CDR3 coding DNA: TGCGCCAGCAGCCAAGCGTCTGCGGGAGGGCCCTACGAGCAGTACTTC. This codes for CASSQASAGGPYEQYF. The gene calls are TRBV4-1 and TRBJ2-7; 9 bases are a match to TRBD2. The trim removed 1 base at V and 2 bases at J, leaving 6 bases unmatched. Germline CDR1 MGHRA, CDR2 YSYEKL. CDR3 length: 16 residues.

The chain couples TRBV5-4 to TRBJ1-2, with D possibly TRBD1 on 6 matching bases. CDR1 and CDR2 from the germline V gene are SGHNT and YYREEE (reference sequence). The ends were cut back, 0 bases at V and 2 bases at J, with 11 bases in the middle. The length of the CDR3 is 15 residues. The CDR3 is CASSLEAGANYGYTF. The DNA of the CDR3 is TGTGCCAGCAGCTTGGAGGCAGGGGCAAACTATGGCTACACCTTC.

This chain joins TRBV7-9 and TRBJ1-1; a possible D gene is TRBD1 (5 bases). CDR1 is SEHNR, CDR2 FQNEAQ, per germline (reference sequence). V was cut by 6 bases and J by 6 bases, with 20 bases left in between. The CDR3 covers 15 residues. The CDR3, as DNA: TGTGCCAGCAGGCTTGGGGCAGGGCCCTTTTCTGAAGCTTTCTTT. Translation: CASRLGAGPFSEAFF.

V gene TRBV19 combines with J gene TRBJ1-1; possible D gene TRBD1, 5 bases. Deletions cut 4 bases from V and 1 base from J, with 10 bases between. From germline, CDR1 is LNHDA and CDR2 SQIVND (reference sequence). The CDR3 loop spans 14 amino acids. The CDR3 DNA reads TGTGCCAGTAGTAAGGGACTAGGGAACACTGAAGCTTTCTTT. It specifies CASSKGLGNTEAFF.

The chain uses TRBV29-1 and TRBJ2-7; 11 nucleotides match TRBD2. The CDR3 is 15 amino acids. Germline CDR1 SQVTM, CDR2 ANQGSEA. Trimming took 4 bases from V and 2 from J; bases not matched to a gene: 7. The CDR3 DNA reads TGCAGCGTTGGGGGGGGACTAGCGGCCACCTACGAGCAGTACTTC. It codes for CSVGGGLAATYEQYF.

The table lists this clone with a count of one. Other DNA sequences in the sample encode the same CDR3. The CDR3 region is CASSLEAAPTYEQYF. The CDR3 DNA follows: TGTGCCAGCAGCTTAGAGGCGGCTCCTACCTACGAGCAGTACTTC. This chain joins TRBV11-2 and TRBJ2-7; D remains ambiguous. V shed 0 bases and J shed 2 bases, with 11 bases lying between them. The germline gives CDR1 SGHAT, CDR2 FQNNGV. This CDR3 has 15 residues.

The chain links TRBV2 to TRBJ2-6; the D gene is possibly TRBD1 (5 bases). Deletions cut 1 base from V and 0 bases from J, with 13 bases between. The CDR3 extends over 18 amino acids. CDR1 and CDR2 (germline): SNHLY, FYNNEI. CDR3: CASSEGPTDSSGANVLTF. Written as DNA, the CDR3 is TGTGCCAGCAGTGAAGGTCCCACAGACAGCTCTGGGGCCAACGTCCTGACTTTC.

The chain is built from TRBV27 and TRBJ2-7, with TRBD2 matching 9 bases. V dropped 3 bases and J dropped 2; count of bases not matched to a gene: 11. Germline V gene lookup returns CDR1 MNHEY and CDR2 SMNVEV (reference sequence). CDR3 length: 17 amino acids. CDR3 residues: CASSLAGGIAMPYEQYF. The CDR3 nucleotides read TGTGCCAGCAGTTTGGCGGGAGGGATTGCTATGCCCTACGAGCAGTACTTC.

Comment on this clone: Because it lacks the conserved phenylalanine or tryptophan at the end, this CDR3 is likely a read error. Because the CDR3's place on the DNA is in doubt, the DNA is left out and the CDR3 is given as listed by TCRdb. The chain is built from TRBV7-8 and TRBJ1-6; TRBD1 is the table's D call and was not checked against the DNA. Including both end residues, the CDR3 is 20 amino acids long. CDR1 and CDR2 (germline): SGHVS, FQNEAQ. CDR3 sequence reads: CASSLRPICQESSYNSPHHL.

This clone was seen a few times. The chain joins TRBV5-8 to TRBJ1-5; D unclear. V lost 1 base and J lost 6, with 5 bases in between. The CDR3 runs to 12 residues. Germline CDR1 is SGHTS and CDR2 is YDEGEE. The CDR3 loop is CASSLSVQPQHF. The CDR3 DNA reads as TGTGCCAGCAGCTTGTCGGTTCAGCCCCAGCATTTT. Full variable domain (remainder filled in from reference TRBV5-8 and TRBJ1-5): EAGVTQSPTHLIKTRGQQATLRCSPISGHTSVYWYQQALGLGLQFLLWYDEGEERNRGNFPPRFSGRQFPNYSSELNVNALELEDSALYLCASSLSVQPQHFGDGTRLSIL.

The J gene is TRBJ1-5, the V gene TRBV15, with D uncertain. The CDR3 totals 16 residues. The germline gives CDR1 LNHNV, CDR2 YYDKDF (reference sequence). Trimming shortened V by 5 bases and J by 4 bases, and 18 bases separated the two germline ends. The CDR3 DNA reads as TGTGCCACCAGCCCCCGTCGAAGGACTCCTAATCAGCCCCAGCATTTT. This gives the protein CATSPRRRTPNQPQHF.

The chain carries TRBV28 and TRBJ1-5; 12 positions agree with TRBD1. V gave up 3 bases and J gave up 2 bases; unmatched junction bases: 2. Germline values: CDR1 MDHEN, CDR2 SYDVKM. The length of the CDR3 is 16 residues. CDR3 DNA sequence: TGTGCCAGCAGTTTGGGACAGGGGGCAGGCAATCAGCCCCAGCATTTT. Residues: CASSLGQGAGNQPQHF.

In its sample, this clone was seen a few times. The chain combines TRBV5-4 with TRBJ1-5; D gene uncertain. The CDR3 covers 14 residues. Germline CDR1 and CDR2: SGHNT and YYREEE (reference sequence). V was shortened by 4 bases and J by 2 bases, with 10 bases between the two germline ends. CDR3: CASSNRGGNQPQHF. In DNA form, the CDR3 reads TGTGCCAGCAGCAATCGGGGTGGCAATCAGCCCCAGCATTTT.

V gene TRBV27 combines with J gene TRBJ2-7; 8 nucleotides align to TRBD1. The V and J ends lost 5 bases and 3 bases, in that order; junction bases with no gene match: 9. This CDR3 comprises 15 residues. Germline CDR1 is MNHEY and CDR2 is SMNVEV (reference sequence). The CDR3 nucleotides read TGTGCCAGCAGTCCGTCGCCGACAGGGGACTACGAGCAGTACTTC. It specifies CASSPSPTGDYEQYF.

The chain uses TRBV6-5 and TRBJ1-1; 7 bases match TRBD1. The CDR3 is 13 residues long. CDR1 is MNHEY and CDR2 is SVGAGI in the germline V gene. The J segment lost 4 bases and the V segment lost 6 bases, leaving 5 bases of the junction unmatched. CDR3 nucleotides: TGTGCCAGCAGCCCAGGGACAGTCACTGAAGCTTTCTTT. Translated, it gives CASSPGTVTEAFF.

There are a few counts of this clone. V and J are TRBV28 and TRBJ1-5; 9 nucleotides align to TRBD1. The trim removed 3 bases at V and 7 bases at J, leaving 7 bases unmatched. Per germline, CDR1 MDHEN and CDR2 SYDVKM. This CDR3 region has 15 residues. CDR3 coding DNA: TGTGCCAGCAGTTTTGGGGACAGGGCCCGCCAGCCCCAGCATTTT. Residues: CASSFGDRARQPQHF.

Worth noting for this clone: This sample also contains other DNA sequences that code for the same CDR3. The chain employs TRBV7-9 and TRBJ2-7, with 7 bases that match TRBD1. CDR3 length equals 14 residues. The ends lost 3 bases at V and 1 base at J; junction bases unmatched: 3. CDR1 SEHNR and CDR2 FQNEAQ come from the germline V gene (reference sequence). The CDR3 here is CASSFGTASYEQYF. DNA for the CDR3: TGTGCCAGCAGCTTTGGGACAGCATCCTACGAGCAGTACTTC.

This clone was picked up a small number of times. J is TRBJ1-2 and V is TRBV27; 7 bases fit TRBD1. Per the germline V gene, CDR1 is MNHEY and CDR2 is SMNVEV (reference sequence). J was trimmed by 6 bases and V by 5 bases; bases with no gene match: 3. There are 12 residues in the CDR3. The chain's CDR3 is CASSAGGDGYTF. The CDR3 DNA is TGTGCCAGCAGTGCAGGGGGAGATGGCTACACCTTC.

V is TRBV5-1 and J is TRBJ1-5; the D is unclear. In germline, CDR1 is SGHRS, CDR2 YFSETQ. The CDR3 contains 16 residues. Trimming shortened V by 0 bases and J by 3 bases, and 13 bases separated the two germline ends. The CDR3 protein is CASSLGPGGSNQPQHF. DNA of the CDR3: TGCGCCAGCAGCTTGGGGCCAGGTGGATCCAATCAGCCCCAGCATTTT.

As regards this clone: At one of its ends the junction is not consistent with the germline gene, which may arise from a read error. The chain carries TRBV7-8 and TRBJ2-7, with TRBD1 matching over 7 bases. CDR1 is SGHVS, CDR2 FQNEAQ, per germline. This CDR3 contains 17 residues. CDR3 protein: CASSQDYGRTGSYEQYF. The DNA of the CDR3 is TGCGCCAGCAGCCAAGATTACGGGCGGACAGGCTCCTACGAGCAGTACTTC.

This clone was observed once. CDR3 protein: CAISLVQGARYYEQYF. DNA of the CDR3: TGTGCCATCAGCCTTGTACAGGGGGCAAGGTACTACGAGCAGTACTTC. This chain joins TRBV10-3 and TRBJ2-7, with TRBD1 matching over 9 bases. The CDR3 has 16 residues. Germline loops: CDR1 ENHRY, CDR2 SYGVKD. V trimming: 6 bases; J trimming: 3 bases; junction bases outside the gene matches: 12.

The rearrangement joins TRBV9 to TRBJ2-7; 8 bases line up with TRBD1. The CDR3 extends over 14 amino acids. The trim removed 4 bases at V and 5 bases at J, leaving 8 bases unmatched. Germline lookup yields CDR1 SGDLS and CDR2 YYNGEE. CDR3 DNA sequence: TGTGCCAGCAGCACTGGACAGGGTAACAACGAGCAGTACTTC. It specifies CASSTGQGNNEQYF.

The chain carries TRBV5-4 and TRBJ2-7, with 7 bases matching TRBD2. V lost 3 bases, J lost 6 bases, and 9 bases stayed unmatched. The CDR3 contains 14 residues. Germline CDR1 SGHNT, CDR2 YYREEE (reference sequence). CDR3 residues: CASSYGLDPPEQYF. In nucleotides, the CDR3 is TGTGCCAGCAGCTATGGACTAGACCCACCCGAGCAGTACTTC.